These 15 T cell receptor beta chains originate from one sample sequenced in a study of blood T cell repertoires in COVID-19. Sequenced by immunoSEQ multiplex PCR; TCRdb stores in-frame clones only, minus some. The sample has approximately 150,000 clones, 88% seen once. Sequencing was done on a sample of peripheral blood. The source of these receptors is a human donor with COVID-19, enrolled during active disease. The donor label of this sample is uncertain.

The V call is TRBV4-1, the J call TRBJ2-7, with 7 bases aligning to TRBD1. This CDR3 contains 15 residues. Germline V CDR1 and CDR2: MGHRA, YSYEKL. Trimming removed 4 bases from V and 4 bases from J; junction bases left unmatched: 10. The CDR3 coding sequence is TGCGCCAGCAGCCTAACGCCGGGACAGAAATACGAGCAGTACTTC. This codes for CASSLTPGQKYEQYF.

The gene calls are TRBV10-3 and TRBJ1-2; no firm D call. Trimming took 2 bases from V and 4 from J, leaving 5 bases between them. Per the germline V gene, CDR1 is ENHRY and CDR2 is SYGVKD. The CDR3 has 12 amino acids. The CDR3 sequence: CAISEASYGYTF. The CDR3 region has the DNA TGTGCCATCAGTGAGGCGTCCTATGGCTACACCTTC.

V is TRBV7-3 and J is TRBJ1-6, with D maybe TRBD1 (5 bases). Per germline, CDR1 SGHTA and CDR2 FQGTGA. There are 13 residues in the CDR3. The ends were cut back, 5 bases at V and 7 bases at J, with 9 bases in the middle. This chain's CDR3 is CASSSRQNSPLHF. CDR3 nucleotides: TGTGCCAGCAGCAGCCGACAGAATTCACCCCTCCACTTT. Full variable domain (rest looked up from reference TRBV7-3 and TRBJ1-6): GAGVSQTPSNKVTEKGKYVELRCDPISGHTALYWYRQSLGQGPEFLIYFQGTGAADDSGLPNDRFFAVRPEGSVSTLKIQRTERGDSAVYLCASSSRQNSPLHFGNGTRLTVT.

The chain joins TRBV19 to TRBJ2-2; the match to TRBD2 covers 11 bases. Germline lookup yields CDR1 LNHDA and CDR2 SQIVND (reference sequence). V trimming: 7 bases; J trimming: 0 bases; junction bases outside the gene matches: 1. This CDR3 is built from 15 residues. Here the CDR3 DNA reads TGTGCCAGTAATAGCGGGGGGGCGAACACCGGGGAGCTGTTTTTT. Translated, it gives CASNSGGANTGELFF.

The J gene is TRBJ2-3, the V gene TRBV12-3 or TRBV12-4, with D unresolved. The CDR3 runs to 12 residues. Trimming removed 6 bases from V and 7 bases from J, with 11 bases in between. DNA for the CDR3: TGTGCCAGCAGCCTCCCTGCGAATACGCAGTATTTT. Amino acids: CASSLPANTQYF.

The chain recombines TRBV19 with TRBJ2-7; tentatively, D is TRBD2 (5 bases). Looked up from germline, CDR1 is LNHDA and CDR2 is SQIVND (reference sequence). V dropped 6 bases and J dropped 0 bases, with 6 bases sitting between them. The CDR3 runs 12 residues. In nucleotides, the CDR3 is TGTGCCAGTAGGGGGAGCTCCTACGAGCAGTACTTC. Translation: CASRGSSYEQYF.

V and J are TRBV28 and TRBJ1-1, with 11 bases identical to TRBD1. The V gene's germline CDR1 is MDHEN and CDR2 SYDVKM. V shed 4 bases and J 11 bases; nucleotides not matched to a gene: 12. The CDR3 has 15 amino acids. Written as DNA, the CDR3 is TGTGCCAGCAGTTCCGTCGGGACAGGGGGTACGGGTGCTTTCTTT. Amino acids: CASSSVGTGGTGAFF.

The gene calls are TRBV25-1 and TRBJ2-5, with 11 positions matching TRBD1. J was trimmed by 1 base and V by 8 bases; bases with no gene match: 0. Germline V gives CDR1 MGHDK, CDR2 SYGVNS. This CDR3 comprises 13 residues. The CDR3 spells CASGQGAQETQYF. CDR3 sequence (DNA): TGTGCCAGCGGACAGGGGGCCCAAGAGACCCAGTACTTC. The entire variable domain, with the rest obtained from reference TRBV25-1 and TRBJ2-5, is as follows: EADIYQTPRYLVIGTGKKITLECSQTMGHDKMYWYQQDPGMELHLIHYSYGVNSTEKGDLSSESTVSRIRTEHFPLTLESARPSHTSQYLCASGQGAQETQYFGPGTRLLVL.

The chain carries TRBV30 and TRBJ2-1; the D gene is possibly TRBD1 (5 bases). Germline V gives CDR1 GTSNPN, CDR2 SVGIG (reference sequence). The length of the CDR3 is 13 residues. The ends were cut back, 0 bases at V and 4 bases at J, with 7 bases in the middle. The CDR3, as DNA: TGTGCCTGGAGTGTGGGGCTGTACAATGAGCAGTTCTTC. Amino acid sequence: CAWSVGLYNEQFF.

The chain recombines TRBV3-1 (or the pseudogene TRBV3-2) with TRBJ2-5, with D maybe TRBD2 (7 bases). The germline V gene encodes CDR1 LGHDT and CDR2 YNNKEL (reference sequence). The CDR3 totals 14 residues. Between the trimmed V and J ends, which lost 5 bases and 5 bases, there was a span of 15 bases. CDR3 in DNA: TGTGCCAGCAGCTCAATCAGGGGAGGGGAGACCCAGTACTTC. Protein sequence: CASSSIRGGETQYF.

This clone has only a few counts. The gene calls are TRBV2 and TRBJ1-4, with D unclear. Germline V gene data show CDR1 as SNHLY and CDR2 as FYNNEI. Trimming shortened V by 3 bases and J by 7 bases, and 9 bases separated the two germline ends. This CDR3 contains 13 residues. The DNA for the CDR3 is TGTGCCAGCAGTGATGGCCAGGTTGAAAAACTGTTTTTT. This codes for CASSDGQVEKLFF.

CDR3 DNA sequence: TGTGCCAGCAGCTTAGGGACTTCTCAGCCCCAGCATTTT. Protein product: CASSLGTSQPQHF. The chain recombines TRBV7-9 with TRBJ1-5, with unresolved D. This CDR3 has 13 amino acids. Germline lookup yields CDR1 SEHNR and CDR2 FQNEAQ (reference sequence). V lost 1 base and J lost 6, with 7 bases in between.

The V call is TRBV7-2, the J call TRBJ1-4; tentative D call: TRBD1 (6 bases). In germline, CDR1 is SGHTA, CDR2 FQGNSA. The CDR3 consists of 14 residues. Between the trimmed V and J ends, which lost 3 bases and 2 bases, there was a span of 7 bases. The chain's CDR3 is CASSFQGTNEKLFF. The CDR3, as DNA: TGTGCCAGCAGCTTTCAGGGGACTAATGAAAAACTGTTTTTT.

The chain couples TRBV20-1 to TRBJ2-3; 7 positions agree with TRBD2. CDR1 and CDR2 from the germline V gene are DFQATT and SNEGSKA (reference sequence). V gave up 3 bases and J gave up 0 bases; unmatched junction bases: 9. The CDR3 consists of 16 residues. CDR3 sequence (DNA): TGCAGTGCTAGTACGTCTAGCGGACCTAGCACAGATACGCAGTATTTT. This sequence encodes CSASTSSGPSTDTQYF.

The gene calls are TRBV5-5 and TRBJ2-7; perhaps TRBD2 as D (5 bases). The CDR3 runs to 16 residues. The germline V and J ends were trimmed by 0 bases and 0 bases, with 13 bases remaining between them. From germline, CDR1 is SGHKS and CDR2 YYEKEE (reference sequence). CDR3 nucleotides: TGTGCCAGCAGCTTGGGGCTAGCCGTCCGCTCCTACGAGCAGTACTTC. It translates to CASSLGLAVRSYEQYF.